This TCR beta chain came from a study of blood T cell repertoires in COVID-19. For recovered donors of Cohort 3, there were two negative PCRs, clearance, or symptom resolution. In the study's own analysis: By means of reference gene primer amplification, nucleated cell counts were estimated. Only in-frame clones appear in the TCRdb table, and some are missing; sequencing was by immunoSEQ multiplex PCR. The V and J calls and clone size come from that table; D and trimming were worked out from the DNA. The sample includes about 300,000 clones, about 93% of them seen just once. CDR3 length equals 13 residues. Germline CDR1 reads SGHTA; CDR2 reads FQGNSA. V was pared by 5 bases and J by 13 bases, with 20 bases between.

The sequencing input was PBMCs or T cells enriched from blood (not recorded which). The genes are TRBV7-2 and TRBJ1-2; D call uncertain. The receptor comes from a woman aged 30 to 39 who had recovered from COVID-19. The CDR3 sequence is CASSRPTLIAITF. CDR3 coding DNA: TGTGCCAGCAGCCGTCCGACGTTGATAGCTATCACCTTC.